This entry concerns a single TCR beta chain. This record comes from a study of cytotoxic CD8 clonotypes in ibrutinib-treated CLL. J was trimmed by 5 bases and V by 6 bases; bases with no gene match: 5. Germline V CDR1 and CDR2: SNHLY, FYNNEI. The CDR3 totals 14 residues. Generated by immunoSEQ multiplex PCR, the TCRdb table keeps only in-frame clones and is missing some. The sample includes over 200,000 clones, 70% of them seen just once. The sample consisted of PBMCs, taken after 12 months of ibrutinib treatment. This chain joins TRBV2 and TRBJ2-7, with 12 bases matching TRBD1. The origin of this receptor is a human donor with chronic lymphocytic leukemia. This chain's CDR3 is CASRGDRGLHEQYF. For the CDR3, the DNA is TGTGCCAGCAGGGGGGACAGGGGGCTTCACGAGCAGTACTTC.